The table lists the clone carrying this T cell receptor (beta chain) with a few counts. Its antigen is as yet unknown. The sample belongs to a study of cytomegalovirus exposure and HLA in healthy donors. Study-level results: Accounts indicate the classifier identified cytomegalovirus status with strong specificity and sensitivity.

The donors were part of the approximately 120-subject validation cohort, which stood apart from the roughly 640-subject first cohort. Produced via immunoSEQ multiplex PCR; TCRdb's table is partial and in-frame only. The sample carries approximately 220,000 clones, approximately 83% recorded once. The germline V and J ends were trimmed by 9 bases and 5 bases, with 29 bases remaining between them. The CDR3 loop spans 18 amino acids. This clonotype was obtained from a woman between 25 and 40 years old in good health and CMV-seropositive. Sample: PBMCs. The chain joins TRBV23-1 to TRBJ1-5; the D gene is possibly TRBD1 (5 bases). TRBV23-1 is an ORF; its function is uncertain. Written as DNA, the CDR3 is TGCGCCAGAGCTTCTCCGGGGACGATTTTTCGGGTCCATCAGCCCCAGCATTTT. Translation gives CARASPGTIFRVHQPQHF.